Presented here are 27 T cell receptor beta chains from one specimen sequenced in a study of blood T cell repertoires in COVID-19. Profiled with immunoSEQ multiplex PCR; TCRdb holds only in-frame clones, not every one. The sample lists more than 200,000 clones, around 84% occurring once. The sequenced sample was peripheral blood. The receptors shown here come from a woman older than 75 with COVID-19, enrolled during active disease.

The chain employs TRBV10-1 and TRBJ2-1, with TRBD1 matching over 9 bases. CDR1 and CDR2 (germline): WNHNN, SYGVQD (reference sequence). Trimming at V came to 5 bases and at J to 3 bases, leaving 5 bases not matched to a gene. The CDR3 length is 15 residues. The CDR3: CASSTGTGSYNEQFF. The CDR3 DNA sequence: TGCGCCAGCAGTACCGGGACAGGGAGCTACAATGAGCAGTTCTTC.

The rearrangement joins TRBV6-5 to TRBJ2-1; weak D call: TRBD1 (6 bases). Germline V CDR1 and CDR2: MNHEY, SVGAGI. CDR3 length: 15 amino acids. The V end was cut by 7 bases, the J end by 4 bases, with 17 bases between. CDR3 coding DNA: TGTGCCAGCACCAAGACACAGGGTAATTACAATGAGCAGTTCTTC. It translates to CASTKTQGNYNEQFF.

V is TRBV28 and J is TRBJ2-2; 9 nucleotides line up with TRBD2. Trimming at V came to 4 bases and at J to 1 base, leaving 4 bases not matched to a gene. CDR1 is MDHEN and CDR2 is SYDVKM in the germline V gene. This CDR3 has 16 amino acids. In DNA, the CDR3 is TGTGCCAGCAGTTCCTATAGCGGGGGGAACACCGGGGAGCTGTTTTTT. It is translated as CASSSYSGGNTGELFF.

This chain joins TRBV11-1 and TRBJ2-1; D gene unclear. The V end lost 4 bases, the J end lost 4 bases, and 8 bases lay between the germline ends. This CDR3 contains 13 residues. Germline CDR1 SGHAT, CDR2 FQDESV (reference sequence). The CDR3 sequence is CASSSSQYNEQFF. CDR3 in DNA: TGTGCCAGCAGCTCCTCCCAGTACAATGAGCAGTTCTTC.

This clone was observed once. CDR3 in amino acids: CASSMGGKATYGYTF. CDR3 coding DNA: TGTGCCAGTAGTATGGGGGGAAAGGCGACCTATGGCTACACCTTC. V usage is TRBV19 and J usage is TRBJ1-2, with TRBD1 as a possible D gene (5 bases). The CDR3 runs to 15 residues. The ends were cut back, 3 bases at V and 4 bases at J, with 15 bases in the middle. Germline V gene lookup returns CDR1 LNHDA and CDR2 SQIVND (reference sequence).

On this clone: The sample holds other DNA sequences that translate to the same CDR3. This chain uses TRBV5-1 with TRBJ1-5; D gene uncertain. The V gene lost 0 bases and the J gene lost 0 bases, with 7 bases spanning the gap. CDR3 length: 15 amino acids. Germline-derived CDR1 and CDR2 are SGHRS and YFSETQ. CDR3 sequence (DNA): TGCGCCAGCAGCTTGGGAGGGTCTAGCAATCAGCCCCAGCATTTT. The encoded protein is CASSLGGSSNQPQHF.

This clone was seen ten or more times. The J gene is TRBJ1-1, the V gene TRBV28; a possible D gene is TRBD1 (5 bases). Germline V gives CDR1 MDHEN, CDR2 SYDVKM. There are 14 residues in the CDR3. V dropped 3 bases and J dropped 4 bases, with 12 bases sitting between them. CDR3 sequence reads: CASSFESRATEAFF. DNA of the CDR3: TGTGCCAGCAGTTTTGAATCCAGGGCCACTGAAGCTTTCTTT. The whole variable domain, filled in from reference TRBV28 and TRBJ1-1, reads DVKVTQSSRYLVKRTGEKVFLECVQDMDHENMFWYRQDPGLGLRLIYFSYDVKMKEKGDIPEGYSVSREKKERFSLILESASTNQTSMYLCASSFESRATEAFFGQGTRLTVV.

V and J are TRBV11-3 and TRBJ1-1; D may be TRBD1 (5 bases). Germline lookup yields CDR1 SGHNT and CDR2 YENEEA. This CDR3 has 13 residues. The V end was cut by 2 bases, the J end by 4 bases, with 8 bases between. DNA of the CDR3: TGTGCCAGCAGCTTAAGGGGTACCACTGAAGCTTTCTTT. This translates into CASSLRGTTEAFF. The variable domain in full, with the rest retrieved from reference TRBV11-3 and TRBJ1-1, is EAGVVQSPRYKIIEKKQPVAFWCNPISGHNTLYWYLQNLGQGPELLIRYENEEAVDDSQLPKDRFSAERLKGVDSTLKIQPAELGDSAVYLCASSLRGTTEAFFGQGTRLTVV.

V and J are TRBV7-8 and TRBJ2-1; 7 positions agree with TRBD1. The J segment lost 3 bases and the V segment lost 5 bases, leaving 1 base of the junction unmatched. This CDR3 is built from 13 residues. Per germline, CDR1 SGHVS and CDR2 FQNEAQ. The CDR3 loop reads CASSRDSYNEQFF. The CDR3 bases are TGTGCCAGCAGCCGGGACAGCTACAATGAGCAGTTCTTC.

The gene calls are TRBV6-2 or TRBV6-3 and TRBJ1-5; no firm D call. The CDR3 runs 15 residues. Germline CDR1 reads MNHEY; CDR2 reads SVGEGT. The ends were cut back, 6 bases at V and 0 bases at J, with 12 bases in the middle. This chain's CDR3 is CASRPVESSNQPQHF. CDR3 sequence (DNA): TGTGCCAGCAGGCCTGTGGAGAGTAGCAATCAGCCCCAGCATTTT.

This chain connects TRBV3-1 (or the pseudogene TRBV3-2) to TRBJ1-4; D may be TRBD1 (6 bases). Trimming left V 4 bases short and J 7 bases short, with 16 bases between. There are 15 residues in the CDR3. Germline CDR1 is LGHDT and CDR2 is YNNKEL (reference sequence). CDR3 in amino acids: CASSLLRGAREKLFF. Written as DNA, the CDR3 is TGTGCCAGCAGCCTTCTTCGGGGGGCCCGTGAAAAACTGTTTTTT.

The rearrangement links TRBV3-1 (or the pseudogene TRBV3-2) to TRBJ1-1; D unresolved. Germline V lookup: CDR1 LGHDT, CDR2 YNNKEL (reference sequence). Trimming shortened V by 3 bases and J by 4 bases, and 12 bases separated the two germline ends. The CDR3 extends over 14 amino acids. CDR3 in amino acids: CASSHPGKGTEAFF. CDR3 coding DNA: TGTGCCAGCAGCCACCCGGGGAAAGGCACTGAAGCTTTCTTT.

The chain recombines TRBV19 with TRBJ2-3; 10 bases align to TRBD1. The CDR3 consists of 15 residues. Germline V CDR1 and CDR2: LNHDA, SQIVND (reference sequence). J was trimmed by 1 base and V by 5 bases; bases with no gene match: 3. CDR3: CASSVDRGGTDTQYF. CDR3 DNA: TGTGCCAGTAGTGTGGACAGGGGGGGCACAGATACGCAGTATTTT.

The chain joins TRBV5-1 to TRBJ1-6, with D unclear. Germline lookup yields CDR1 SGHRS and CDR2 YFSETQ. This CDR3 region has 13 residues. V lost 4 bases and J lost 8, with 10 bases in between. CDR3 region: CASSPGGDSPLHF. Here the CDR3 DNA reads TGCGCCAGCAGCCCTGGCGGAGATTCACCCCTCCACTTT.

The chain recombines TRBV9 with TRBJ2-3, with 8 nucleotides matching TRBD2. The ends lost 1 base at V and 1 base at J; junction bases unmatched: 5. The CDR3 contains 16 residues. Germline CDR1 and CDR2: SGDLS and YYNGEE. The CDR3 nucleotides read TGTGCCAGCAGCGTATCGTTGCGGGGGGGCACAGATACGCAGTATTTT. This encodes CASSVSLRGGTDTQYF.

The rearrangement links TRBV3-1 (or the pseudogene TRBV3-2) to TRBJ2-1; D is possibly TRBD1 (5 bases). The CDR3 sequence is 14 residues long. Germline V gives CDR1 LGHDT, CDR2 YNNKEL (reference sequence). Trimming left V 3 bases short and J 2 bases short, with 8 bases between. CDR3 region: CASSHTGTYNEQFF. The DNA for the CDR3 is TGTGCCAGCAGCCACACAGGTACCTACAATGAGCAGTTCTTC.

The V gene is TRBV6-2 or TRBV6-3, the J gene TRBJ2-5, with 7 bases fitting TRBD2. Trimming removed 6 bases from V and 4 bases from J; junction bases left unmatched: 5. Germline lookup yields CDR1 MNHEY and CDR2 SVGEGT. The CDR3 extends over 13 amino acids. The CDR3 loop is CASRPSGAETQYF. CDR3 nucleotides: TGTGCCAGCAGGCCTAGCGGTGCAGAGACCCAGTACTTC.

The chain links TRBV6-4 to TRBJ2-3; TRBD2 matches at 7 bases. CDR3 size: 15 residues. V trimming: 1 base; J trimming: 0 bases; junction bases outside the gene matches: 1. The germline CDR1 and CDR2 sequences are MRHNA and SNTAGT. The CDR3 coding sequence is TGTGCCAGCAGTGACTTCGGGGGGAGCACAGATACGCAGTATTTT. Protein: CASSDFGGSTDTQYF.

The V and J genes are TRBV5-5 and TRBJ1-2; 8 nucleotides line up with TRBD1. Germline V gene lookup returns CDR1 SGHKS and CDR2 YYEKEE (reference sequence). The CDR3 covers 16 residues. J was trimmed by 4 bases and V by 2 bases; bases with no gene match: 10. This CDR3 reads CASSLQGEFIPYGYTF. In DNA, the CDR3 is TGTGCCAGCAGCTTACAGGGGGAGTTTATCCCCTATGGCTACACCTTC.

CDR3 protein: CASSPNLAAFF. The CDR3 nucleotides read TGTGCCAGCAGCCCGAACCTTGCGGCTTTCTTT. The rearrangement joins TRBV11-2 to TRBJ1-1; D unresolved. V was pared by 5 bases and J by 11 bases, with 12 bases between. CDR3 size: 11 residues. Germline loops: CDR1 SGHAT, CDR2 FQNNGV.

The CDR3 DNA follows: TGCGCCAGCAGCTTGGTAGGGACAGGGTCTACCGGGGAGCTGTTTTTT. This sequence encodes CASSLVGTGSTGELFF. This sequence joins TRBV5-1 and TRBJ2-2, with 9 bases that match TRBD1. V lost 0 bases, J lost 5 bases, and 5 bases stayed unmatched. There are 16 residues in the CDR3. The germline V gene encodes CDR1 SGHRS and CDR2 YFSETQ.

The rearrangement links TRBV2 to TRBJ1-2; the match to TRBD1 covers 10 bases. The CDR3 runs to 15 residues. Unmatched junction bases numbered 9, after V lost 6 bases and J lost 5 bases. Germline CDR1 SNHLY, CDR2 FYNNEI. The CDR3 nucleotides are TGTGCCAGCAGCGGCGCGGACAGGGGGTCTTATGGCTACACCTTC. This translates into CASSGADRGSYGYTF.

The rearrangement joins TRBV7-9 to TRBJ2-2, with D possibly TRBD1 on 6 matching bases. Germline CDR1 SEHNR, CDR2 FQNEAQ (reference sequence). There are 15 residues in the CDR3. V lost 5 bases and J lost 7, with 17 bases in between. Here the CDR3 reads CASSPIEGHVGELFF. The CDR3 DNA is TGTGCCAGCAGCCCCATAGAGGGACATGTCGGGGAGCTGTTTTTT. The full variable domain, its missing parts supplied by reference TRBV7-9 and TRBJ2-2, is DTGVSQNPRHKITKRGQNVTFRCDPISEHNRLYWYRQTLGQGPEFLTYFQNEAQLEKSRLLSDRFSAERPKGSFSTLEIQRTEQGDSAMYLCASSPIEGHVGELFFGEGSRLTVL.

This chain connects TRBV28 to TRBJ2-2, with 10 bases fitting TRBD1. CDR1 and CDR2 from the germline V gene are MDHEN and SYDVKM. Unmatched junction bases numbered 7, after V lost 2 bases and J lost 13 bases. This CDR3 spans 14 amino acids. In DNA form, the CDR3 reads TGTGCCAGCAGTTTACTTCGGGGGGACAGGGGGCTGTTTTTT. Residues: CASSLLRGDRGLFF.

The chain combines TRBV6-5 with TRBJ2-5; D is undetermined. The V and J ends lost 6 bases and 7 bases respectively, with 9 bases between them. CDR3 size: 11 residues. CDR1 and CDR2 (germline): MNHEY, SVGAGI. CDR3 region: CASSLMATQYF. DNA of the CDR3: TGTGCCAGCAGCCTGATGGCGACCCAGTACTTC.

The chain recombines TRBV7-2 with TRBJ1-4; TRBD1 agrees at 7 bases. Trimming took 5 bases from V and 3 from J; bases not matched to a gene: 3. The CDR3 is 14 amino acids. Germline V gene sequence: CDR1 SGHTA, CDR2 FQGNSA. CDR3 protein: CASSQTGANEKLFF. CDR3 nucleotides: TGTGCCAGCAGCCAAACAGGGGCTAATGAAAAACTGTTTTTT.

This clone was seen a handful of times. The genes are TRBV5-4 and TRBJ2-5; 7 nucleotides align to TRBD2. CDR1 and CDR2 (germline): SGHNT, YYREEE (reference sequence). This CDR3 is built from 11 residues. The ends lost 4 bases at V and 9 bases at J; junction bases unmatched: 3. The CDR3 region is CASSGGVAQYF. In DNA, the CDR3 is TGTGCCAGCAGCGGGGGGGTGGCCCAGTACTTC.